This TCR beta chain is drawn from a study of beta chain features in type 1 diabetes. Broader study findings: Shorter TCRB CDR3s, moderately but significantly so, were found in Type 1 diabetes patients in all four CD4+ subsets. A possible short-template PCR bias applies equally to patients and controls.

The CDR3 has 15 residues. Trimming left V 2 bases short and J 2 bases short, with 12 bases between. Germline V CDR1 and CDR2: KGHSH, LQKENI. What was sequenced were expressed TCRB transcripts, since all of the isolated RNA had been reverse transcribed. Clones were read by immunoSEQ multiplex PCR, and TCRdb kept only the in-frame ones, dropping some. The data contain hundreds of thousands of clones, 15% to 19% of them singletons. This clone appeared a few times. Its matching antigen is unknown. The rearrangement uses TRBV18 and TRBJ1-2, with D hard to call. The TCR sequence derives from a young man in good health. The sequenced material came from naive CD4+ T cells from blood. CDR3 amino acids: CASSPIPESNYGYTF. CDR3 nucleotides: TGTGCCAGCTCACCAATTCCGGAATCGAACTATGGCTACACCTTC. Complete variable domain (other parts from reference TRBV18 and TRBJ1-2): NAGVMQNPRHLVRRRGQEARLRCSPMKGHSHVYWYRQLPEEGLKFMVYLQKENIIDESGMPKERFSAEFPKEGPSILRIQQVVRGDSAAYFCASSPIPESNYGYTFGSGTRLTVV.